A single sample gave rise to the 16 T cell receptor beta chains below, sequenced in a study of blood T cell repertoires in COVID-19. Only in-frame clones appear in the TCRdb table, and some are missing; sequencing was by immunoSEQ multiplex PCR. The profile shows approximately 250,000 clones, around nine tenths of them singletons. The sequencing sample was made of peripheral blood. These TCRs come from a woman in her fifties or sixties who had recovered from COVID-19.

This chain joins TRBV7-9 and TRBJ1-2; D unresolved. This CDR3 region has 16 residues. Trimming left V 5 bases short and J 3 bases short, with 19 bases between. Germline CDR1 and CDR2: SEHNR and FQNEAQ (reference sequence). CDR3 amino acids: CASSPDQAGSDYGYTF. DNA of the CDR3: TGTGCCAGCAGCCCAGATCAGGCGGGCAGCGACTATGGCTACACCTTC.

CDR3 DNA sequence: TGCGCCAGCAGCCAAGTGCCTAGCGGGGGGGCCCCTGAGCAGTTCTTC. Protein product: CASSQVPSGGAPEQFF. The chain has TRBV4-1 and TRBJ2-1; the match to TRBD2 covers 12 bases. CDR1 MGHRA and CDR2 YSYEKL come from the germline V gene. V was clipped by 1 base and J by 9 bases; unmatched bases: 7. This CDR3 region has 16 residues.

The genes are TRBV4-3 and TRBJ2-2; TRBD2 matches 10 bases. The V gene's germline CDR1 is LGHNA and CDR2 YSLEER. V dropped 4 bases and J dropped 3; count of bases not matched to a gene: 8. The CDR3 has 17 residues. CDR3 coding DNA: TGCGCCAGCAGCCCCGACCCTAGCGGGGGTTACACCGGGGAGCTGTTTTTT. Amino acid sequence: CASSPDPSGGYTGELFF.

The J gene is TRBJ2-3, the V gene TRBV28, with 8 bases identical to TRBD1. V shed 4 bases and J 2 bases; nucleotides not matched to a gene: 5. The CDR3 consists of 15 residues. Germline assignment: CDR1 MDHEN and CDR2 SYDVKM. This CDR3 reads CASSWTGSFTDTQYF. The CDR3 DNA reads TGTGCCAGCAGTTGGACAGGGTCTTTCACAGATACGCAGTATTTT.

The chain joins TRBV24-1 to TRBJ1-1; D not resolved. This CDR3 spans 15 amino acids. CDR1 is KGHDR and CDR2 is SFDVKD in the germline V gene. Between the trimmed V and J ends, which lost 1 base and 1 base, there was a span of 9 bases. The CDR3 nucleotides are TGTGCCACCAGTGATTTACTGGGCCCGAACACTGAAGCTTTCTTT. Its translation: CATSDLLGPNTEAFF.

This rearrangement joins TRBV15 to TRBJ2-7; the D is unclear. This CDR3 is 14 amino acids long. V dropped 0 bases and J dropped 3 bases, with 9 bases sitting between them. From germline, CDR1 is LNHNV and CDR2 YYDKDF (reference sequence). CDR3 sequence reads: CATSRDSHGYEQYF. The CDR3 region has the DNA TGTGCCACCAGCAGAGATTCCCACGGCTACGAGCAGTACTTC.

The CDR3 sequence: CASSPTDRGNEQFF. The DNA of the CDR3 is TGTGCCAGCTCACCTACGGACAGAGGCAATGAGCAGTTCTTC. The J gene is TRBJ2-1, the V gene TRBV18, with D tentatively TRBD1 (6 bases). The CDR3 covers 14 residues. CDR1 is KGHSH and CDR2 is LQKENI in the germline V gene. V lost 3 bases to trimming and J lost 6 bases, with 12 bases between them.

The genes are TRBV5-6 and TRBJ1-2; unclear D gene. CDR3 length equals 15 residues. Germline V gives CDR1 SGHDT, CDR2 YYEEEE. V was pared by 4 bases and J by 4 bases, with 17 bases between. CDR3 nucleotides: TGTGCCAGCAGCCGAGCTGCGGGGTTTGGCTATGGCTACACCTTC. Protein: CASSRAAGFGYGYTF.

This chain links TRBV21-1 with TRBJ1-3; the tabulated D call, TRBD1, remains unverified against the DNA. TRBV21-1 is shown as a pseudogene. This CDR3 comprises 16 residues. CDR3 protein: CASSKAEDRGDGTIYF. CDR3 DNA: TGTGCCAGCAGCAAAGCCGAGGACAGAGGTGACGGCACCATATATTTT.

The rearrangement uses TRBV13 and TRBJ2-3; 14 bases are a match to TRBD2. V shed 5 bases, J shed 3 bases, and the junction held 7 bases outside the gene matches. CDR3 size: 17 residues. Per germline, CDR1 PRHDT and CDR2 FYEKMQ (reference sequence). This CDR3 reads CASSTKTSGGATDTQYF. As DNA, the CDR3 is TGTGCCAGCAGCACGAAGACTAGCGGGGGGGCAACAGATACGCAGTATTTT.

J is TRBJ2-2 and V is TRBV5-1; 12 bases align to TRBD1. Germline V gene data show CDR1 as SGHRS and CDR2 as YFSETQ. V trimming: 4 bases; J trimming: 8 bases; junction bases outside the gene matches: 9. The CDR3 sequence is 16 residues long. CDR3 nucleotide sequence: TGCGCCAGCAGCGTCTTACCGGGACAGGGGGCAGGGGAGCTGTTTTTT. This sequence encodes CASSVLPGQGAGELFF.

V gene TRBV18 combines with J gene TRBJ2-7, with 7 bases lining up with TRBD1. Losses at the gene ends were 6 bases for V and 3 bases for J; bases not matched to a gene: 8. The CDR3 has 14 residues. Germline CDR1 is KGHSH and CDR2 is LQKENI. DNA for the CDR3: TGTGCCAGCTCGTACAGGGGAGTGGGCTACGAGCAGTACTTC. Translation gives CASSYRGVGYEQYF.

This chain's CDR3 is CASSSMIAGDSYEQYF. CDR3 coding DNA: TGCGCCAGCAGCTCGATGATAGCGGGGGACTCCTACGAGCAGTACTTC. The rearrangement joins TRBV5-1 to TRBJ2-7; 9 bases agree with TRBD2. Germline V CDR1 and CDR2: SGHRS, YFSETQ. Trimming took 3 bases from V and 0 from J; bases not matched to a gene: 7. CDR3 length: 16 amino acids.

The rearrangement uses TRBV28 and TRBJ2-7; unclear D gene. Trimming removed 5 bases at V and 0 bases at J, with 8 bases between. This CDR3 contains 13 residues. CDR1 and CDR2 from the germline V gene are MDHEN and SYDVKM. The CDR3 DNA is TGTGCCAGCAGTCGACTGACCTCCTACGAGCAGTACTTC. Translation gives CASSRLTSYEQYF.

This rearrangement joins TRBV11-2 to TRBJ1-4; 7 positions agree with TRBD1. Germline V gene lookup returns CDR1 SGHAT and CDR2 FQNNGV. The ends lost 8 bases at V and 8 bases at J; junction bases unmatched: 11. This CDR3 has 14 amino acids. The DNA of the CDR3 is TGTGCCAGCTCCTGGGGACAGTCGACCGAAAAACTGTTTTTT. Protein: CASSWGQSTEKLFF.

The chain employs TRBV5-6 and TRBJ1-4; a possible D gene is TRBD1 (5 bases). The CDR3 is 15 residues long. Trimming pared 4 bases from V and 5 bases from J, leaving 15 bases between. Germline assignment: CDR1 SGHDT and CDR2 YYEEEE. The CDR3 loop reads CASSRGPGRNEKLFF. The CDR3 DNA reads TGTGCCAGCAGCCGTGGGCCAGGGAGGAATGAAAAACTGTTTTTT.